This T cell receptor beta chain is from a study of T cells after yellow fever vaccination. With 7 bases removed from V and 5 bases from J, the gap between germline ends came to 20 bases. This CDR3 has 15 amino acids. Germline CDR1 reads MNHEY; CDR2 reads SVGEGT. General study points: Abundant clonotypes (contaminants from the bulk population) could be present in FACS-sorted repertoires. Compared with primary, the secondary response was weaker and peaked at day 5, not 15. The booster saw the reappearance of most primary-vaccination clones (approximately 97% CD4, 70% to 90% CD8).

This clonotype was detected a few times. Antigen: not known. 5'RACE template switching added a universal primer site and UMIs to TCR cDNA. TCRdb fed the 5' RACE reads into MiXCR, producing one record per CDR3 protein. Here the sample spans approximately 180,000 distinct CDR3 sequences, approximately 6.2% being singletons. The clonotype originates from a man younger than 30 who received the YFV17D yellow fever vaccine. The specimen was CD4+ T cells sorted from PBMCs, collected on the day of the first yellow fever vaccination. The chain uses TRBV6-2 or TRBV6-3 and TRBJ2-5, with D possibly being TRBD1 (5 bases). In nucleotides, the CDR3 is TGTGCCAGCAATACACAGGTTTTGTTAACTGAGACCCAGTACTTC. This codes for CASNTQVLLTETQYF.